These 12 T cell receptor beta chains were sequenced from one sample in a study of human T cells and chemical hapten exposure (dated by TCRdb to 2020 to 2023). Unfractionated whole blood was collected in Tempus Blood RNA tubes, and total RNA was extracted from that blood. The library was made by 5' RACE. Sequencing took place on an Illumina MiSeq. TCRdb passed the public sequencing reads through fastp at Q25 and MiXCR, retaining productive beta sequences. Identical CDR3 protein sequences are pooled into one entry, listed with their most common genes and DNA. This sample comprises about 140,000 distinct CDR3 sequences, roughly 4% of them detected only once. The top ten hold approximately 1.4% of the sample. These receptors came from a female donor in good health.

This clonotype was observed many times. The chain has TRBV7-2 and TRBJ1-1; 11 positions match TRBD1. Germline assignment: CDR1 SGHTA and CDR2 FQGNSA. The CDR3 spans 17 residues. V shed 1 base, J shed 0 bases, and the junction held 4 bases outside the gene matches. CDR3 bases: TGTGCCAGCAGCTTAGTGGGACAGGGGGGCATGAACACTGAAGCTTTCTTT. Translation gives CASSLVGQGGMNTEAFF.

This clonotype has a handful of counts. This chain joins TRBV6-6 and TRBJ1-2, with D hard to call. The CDR3 consists of 14 residues. Deletions cut 5 bases from V and 5 bases from J, with 15 bases between. CDR1 and CDR2 from the germline V gene are MNHNY and SVGAGI (reference sequence). This CDR3 is CASSPGSTYYGYTF. Written as DNA, the CDR3 is TGTGCCAGCAGTCCGGGTTCGACATATTATGGCTACACCTTC.

In its sample, this clonotype was seen a few times. The chain joins TRBV6-6 to TRBJ1-2, with TRBD1 as a possible D gene (5 bases). Per the germline V gene, CDR1 is MNHNY and CDR2 is SVGAGI (reference sequence). Trimming removed 0 bases at V and 6 bases at J, with 17 bases between. The CDR3 has 16 amino acids. CDR3 DNA sequence: TGTGCCAGCAGTTACTCGATTGGGCGAGGGGACGATGGCTACACCTTC. It encodes CASSYSIGRGDDGYTF.

This clonotype came up many times. V usage is TRBV18 and J usage is TRBJ1-1; D gene ambiguous. CDR1 is KGHSH, CDR2 LQKENI, per germline. The CDR3 sequence is 15 residues long. Trimming left V 3 bases short and J 6 bases short, with 17 bases between. CDR3 sequence reads: CASSPEAYKYAEAFF. CDR3 in DNA: TGTGCCAGCTCACCTGAGGCCTACAAGTACGCTGAAGCTTTCTTT.

The chain joins TRBV5-1 to TRBJ1-2; TRBD1 matches 7 bases. The CDR3 covers 14 residues. The J segment lost 5 bases and the V segment lost 0 bases, leaving 4 bases of the junction unmatched. Germline V lookup: CDR1 SGHRS, CDR2 YFSETQ. CDR3 loop: CASSLAGTAYGYTF. DNA for the CDR3: TGCGCCAGCAGCTTGGCCGGGACAGCTTATGGCTACACCTTC.

On this clonotype itself: A much larger clone lies a single base off, so this may be a read error. V and J are TRBV28 and TRBJ1-1; the match to TRBD1 covers 10 bases. CDR1 is MDHEN and CDR2 is SYDVKM in the germline V gene. The CDR3 has 14 amino acids. CDR3 DNA sequence: TGTGCCAGCAGCGGGACAGGGGTGAAAATCCAAGCTTGCTTT. Its translation is CASSGTGVKIQACF.

The table lists this clonotype with many counts. The chain combines TRBV12-3 or TRBV12-4 with TRBJ2-3; TRBD2 matches at 7 bases. The V gene end was trimmed by 5 bases and the J gene end by 0 bases; junction bases not matched to a gene: 5. This CDR3 contains 15 residues. CDR3 DNA: TGTGCCAGCAGTCAGGAAGCGGGGAGCACAGATACGCAGTATTTT. Translated: CASSQEAGSTDTQYF.

This clonotype showed up many times. The chain is built from TRBV5-1 and TRBJ2-1; 8 bases are shared with TRBD1. The CDR3 is made up of 16 amino acids. Germline CDR1 reads SGHRS; CDR2 reads YFSETQ. Trimming took 2 bases from V and 7 from J; bases not matched to a gene: 11. Written as DNA, the CDR3 is TGCGCCAGCAGCTTAGACGGGACAGGTCCTACAAATGAGCAGTTCTTC. This codes for CASSLDGTGPTNEQFF. The complete variable domain, with remaining parts taken from reference TRBV5-1 and TRBJ2-1, reads KAGVTQTPRYLIKTRGQQVTLSCSPISGHRSVSWYQQTPGQGLQFLFEYFSETQRNKGNFPGRFSGRQFSNSRSEMNVSTLELGDSALYLCASSLDGTGPTNEQFFGPGTRLTVL.

This clonotype has a count of ten or more. As DNA, the CDR3 is TGTGCCATCAGTGATCAGGGGTCCTACGAGCAGTACTTC. This translates into CAISDQGSYEQYF. The chain uses TRBV10-3 and TRBJ2-7; a weak D match, TRBD1 (6 bases). Germline loops: CDR1 ENHRY, CDR2 SYGVKD. The ends were cut back, 3 bases at V and 1 base at J, with 7 bases in the middle. The CDR3 extends over 13 amino acids.

This clonotype has ten or more counts. The rearrangement links TRBV16 to TRBJ2-3; tentative D call: TRBD2 (6 bases). There are 15 residues in the CDR3. The germline gives CDR1 KGHSY, CDR2 FQNENV. V was pared by 6 bases and J by 1 base, with 14 bases between. The CDR3 bases are TGTGCCAGCAGACCACCGGGACTTGGCACAGATACGCAGTATTTT. Its translation: CASRPPGLGTDTQYF.

This clonotype was counted at least ten times. The V call is TRBV15, the J call TRBJ1-1; no clear D. There are 16 residues in the CDR3. Per germline, CDR1 LNHNV and CDR2 YYDKDF (reference sequence). The V end lost 5 bases, the J end lost 3 bases, and 19 bases lay between the germline ends. The CDR3 sequence is CATSHTGRGADTEAFF. The CDR3 DNA follows: TGTGCCACCAGCCACACCGGCCGGGGTGCGGACACTGAAGCTTTCTTT.

The chain uses TRBV7-9 and TRBJ2-2; 7 nucleotides align to TRBD1. Germline CDR1 is SEHNR and CDR2 is FQNEAQ (reference sequence). V lost 5 bases, J lost 2 bases, and 5 bases stayed unmatched. This CDR3 comprises 15 residues. The CDR3 protein is CASSPTGLNTGELFF. In DNA form, the CDR3 reads TGTGCCAGCAGCCCGACAGGGCTAAACACCGGGGAGCTGTTTTTT.